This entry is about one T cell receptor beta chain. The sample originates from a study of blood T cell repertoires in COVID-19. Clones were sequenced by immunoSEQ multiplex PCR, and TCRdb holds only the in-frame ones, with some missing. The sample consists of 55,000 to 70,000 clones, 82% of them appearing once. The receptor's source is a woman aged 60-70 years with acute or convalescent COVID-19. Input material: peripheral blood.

The CDR3 protein is CASSPLLNTGELFF. The CDR3 DNA reads TGTGCCAGCAGTCCACTATTGAACACCGGGGAGCTGTTTTTT. This sequence joins TRBV27 and TRBJ2-2, with D unclear. Trimming pared 5 bases from V and 1 base from J, leaving 8 bases between. This CDR3 comprises 14 residues. CDR1 and CDR2 from the germline V gene are MNHEY and SMNVEV (reference sequence).